The 30 T cell receptor beta chains reported below all come from one sample, sequenced in a study of cytomegalovirus exposure and HLA in healthy donors. Researchers ran the PCR with 60 Vbeta and 13 Jbeta primers. Profiling relied on immunoSEQ multiplex PCR, and the TCRdb table lists in-frame clones only, not all of them. The sample contains under 200,000 clones, roughly 80% of which appear only once. The sample comprised PBMCs. The receptors derive from a male donor in good health and CMV-seropositive.

The chain joins TRBV30 to TRBJ1-2, with D unclear. Germline V gene lookup returns CDR1 GTSNPN and CDR2 SVGIG (reference sequence). Trimming pared 4 bases from V and 6 bases from J, leaving 12 bases between. The length of the CDR3 is 12 residues. CDR3 protein: CAWTLLGDGYTF. In nucleotides, the CDR3 is TGTGCCTGGACGCTCCTCGGAGATGGCTACACCTTC.

The V and J genes are TRBV27 and TRBJ2-3; 8 nucleotides line up with TRBD2. The junction had 9 bases not matched to a gene; V was cut back by 5 bases and J by 5 bases. The V gene's germline CDR1 is MNHEY and CDR2 SMNVEV (reference sequence). CDR3 length equals 15 residues. The CDR3 protein is CASSPAGAFRDTQYF. Written as DNA, the CDR3 is TGTGCCAGCAGTCCAGCGGGGGCCTTCAGAGATACGCAGTATTTT.

This clone appeared a few times. J is TRBJ2-3 and V is TRBV5-4, with D possibly matching TRBD1 (5 bases). V was shortened by 0 bases and J by 3 bases, with 11 bases between the two germline ends. The CDR3 is 15 residues long. The V gene's germline CDR1 is SGHNT and CDR2 YYREEE (reference sequence). In DNA form, the CDR3 reads TGTGCCAGCAGCTTGGTAGAAGGGGCAACAGATACGCAGTATTTT. It codes for CASSLVEGATDTQYF.

As for this clone: An end of the junction differs from the germline gene, which may be a read error. The chain is built from TRBV10-3 and TRBJ2-4, with 10 bases aligning to TRBD2. This CDR3 contains 20 residues. Germline V lookup: CDR1 ENHRY, CDR2 SYGVKD. CDR3 DNA: TGTGCCATCCATGGGTCTAGCGGGAGACCGATCGGTCCGGAGAAAAACAGTCAGTACTTC. Amino acid sequence: CAIHGSSGRPIGPEKNSQYF.

This rearrangement joins TRBV2 to TRBJ1-5; 9 bases line up with TRBD1. In germline, CDR1 is SNHLY, CDR2 FYNNEI. The CDR3 is made up of 14 amino acids. V was pared by 4 bases and J by 6 bases, with 4 bases of the junction left unmatched. Written as DNA, the CDR3 is TGTGCCAGCAGTGGGACAGGGGTTACTCAGCCCCAGCATTTT. The encoded protein is CASSGTGVTQPQHF.

This clone was found once. The chain has TRBV6-4 and TRBJ1-1; D remains unclear. The CDR3 length is 15 residues. Germline CDR1 and CDR2: MRHNA and SNTAGT. The germline V and J ends were trimmed by 5 bases and 5 bases, with 18 bases remaining between them. The CDR3 DNA follows: TGTGCCAGCAGTCCTAATCCAGTGAGGACTACTGAAGCTTTCTTT. Its translation: CASSPNPVRTTEAFF.

V gene TRBV7-9 combines with J gene TRBJ1-5; D call uncertain. The length of the CDR3 is 15 residues. V lost 0 bases and J lost 1, with 7 bases in between. CDR1 and CDR2 from the germline V gene are SEHNR and FQNEAQ (reference sequence). The CDR3 DNA follows: TGTGCCAGCAGCTTAGCATCTGAGAGCAATCAGCCCCAGCATTTT. It codes for CASSLASESNQPQHF. The full variable domain, its missing parts supplied by reference TRBV7-9 and TRBJ1-5, is DTGVSQNPRHKITKRGQNVTFRCDPISEHNRLYWYRQTLGQGPEFLTYFQNEAQLEKSRLLSDRFSAERPKGSFSTLEIQRTEQGDSAMYLCASSLASESNQPQHFGDGTRLSIL.

This chain joins TRBV10-2 and TRBJ1-1, with D perhaps matching TRBD1 (5 bases). CDR1 is WSHSY and CDR2 is SAAADI in the germline V gene. The CDR3 consists of 14 residues. V gave up 3 bases and J gave up 0 bases, with 8 bases separating them. DNA of the CDR3: TGCGCCAGCAGTGACGACAGCATGAACACTGAAGCTTTCTTT. The encoded protein is CASSDDSMNTEAFF.

V gene TRBV30 combines with J gene TRBJ1-5; 7 bases line up with TRBD1. Per germline, CDR1 GTSNPN and CDR2 SVGIG (reference sequence). Trimming at V came to 3 bases and at J to 5 bases, leaving 7 bases not matched to a gene. This CDR3 has 14 amino acids. The DNA of the CDR3 is TGTGCCTGGAGCGGGGACAGCCGCGATCAGCCCCAGCATTTT. Protein sequence: CAWSGDSRDQPQHF.

The chain has TRBV18 and TRBJ2-5; TRBD2 is a possible D gene (5 bases). Looked up from germline, CDR1 is KGHSH and CDR2 is LQKENI. The CDR3 extends over 14 amino acids. V was shortened by 2 bases and J by 4 bases, with 11 bases between the two germline ends. The CDR3 sequence is CASSPLEGRETQYF. The CDR3 DNA reads TGTGCCAGCTCACCATTAGAGGGTAGAGAGACCCAGTACTTC.

This clone was observed once. This chain uses TRBV19 with TRBJ2-3, with D possibly matching TRBD1 (6 bases). Germline V gene sequence: CDR1 LNHDA, CDR2 SQIVND (reference sequence). The CDR3 totals 13 residues. Between the trimmed V and J ends, which lost 3 bases and 5 bases, there was a span of 9 bases. The CDR3 region has the DNA TGTGCCAGTAGTATGGGGGCAGGAGATACGCAGTATTTT. This gives the protein CASSMGAGDTQYF. The full variable domain, in which reference TRBV19 and TRBJ2-3 provide the parts outside the CDR3, is DGGITQSPKYLFRKEGQNVTLSCEQNLNHDAMYWYRQDPGQGLRLIYYSQIVNDFQKGDIAEGYSVSREKKESFPLTVTSAQKNPTAFYLCASSMGAGDTQYFGPGTRLTVL.

This clone showed up just a few times. This chain connects TRBV5-1 to TRBJ1-6, with no clear D. The CDR3 totals 15 residues. V lost 0 bases, J lost 7 bases, and 11 bases lay in between. The germline gives CDR1 SGHRS, CDR2 YFSETQ. The CDR3 here is CASSLGQSGNSPLHF. The DNA of the CDR3 is TGCGCCAGCAGCTTGGGGCAGTCGGGGAATTCACCCCTCCACTTT. Together with reference TRBV5-1 and TRBJ1-6, the CDR3 gives the full variable domain: KAGVTQTPRYLIKTRGQQVTLSCSPISGHRSVSWYQQTPGQGLQFLFEYFSETQRNKGNFPGRFSGRQFSNSRSEMNVSTLELGDSALYLCASSLGQSGNSPLHFGNGTRLTVT.

This chain links TRBV5-1 with TRBJ1-4; 9 nucleotides agree with TRBD1. V lost 4 bases, J lost 8 bases, and 9 bases stayed unmatched. The CDR3 covers 15 residues. Germline V gene sequence: CDR1 SGHRS, CDR2 YFSETQ. This CDR3 reads CASSGGTGRSEKLFF. CDR3 bases: TGCGCCAGCAGCGGGGGGACAGGGAGATCCGAAAAACTGTTTTTT.

The rearrangement uses TRBV7-9 and TRBJ1-1; D call uncertain. The germline V gene has CDR1 SEHNR and CDR2 FQNEAQ (reference sequence). The V gene lost 1 base and the J gene lost 6 bases, with 12 bases spanning the gap. This CDR3 contains 14 residues. The chain's CDR3 is CASSLVYDGAEAFF. The CDR3 DNA follows: TGTGCCAGCAGCTTAGTTTACGACGGGGCTGAAGCTTTCTTT.

The genes are TRBV6-1 and TRBJ2-7; D gene unclear. Germline CDR1 and CDR2: MNHNS and SASEGT. The V and J ends lost 6 bases and 2 bases respectively, with 5 bases between them. CDR3 length: 11 residues. The chain's CDR3 is CASSSTYEQYF. DNA for the CDR3: TGTGCCAGCAGCAGTACCTACGAGCAGTACTTC.

V is TRBV7-2 and J is TRBJ2-6, with 8 bases aligning to TRBD2. Germline CDR1 and CDR2: SGHTA and FQGNSA. The CDR3 has 17 residues. V lost 1 base and J lost 2; bases outside the gene matches: 4. The CDR3 DNA reads TGTGCCAGCAGCTTAGTCGGGAGGGAGGCTGGGGCCAACGTCCTGACTTTC. This sequence encodes CASSLVGREAGANVLTF.

J is TRBJ2-7 and V is TRBV5-1; 13 bases agree with TRBD2. Looked up from germline, CDR1 is SGHRS and CDR2 is YFSETQ. This CDR3 has 17 residues. V lost 0 bases and J lost 0; bases outside the gene matches: 3. CDR3 amino acids: CASSLGGLAGSSYEQYF. The CDR3 DNA is TGCGCCAGCAGCTTGGGGGGACTAGCGGGGAGCTCCTACGAGCAGTACTTC.

This sequence joins TRBV5-4 and TRBJ1-1; D is unclear. Germline lookup yields CDR1 SGHNT and CDR2 YYREEE (reference sequence). The CDR3 runs 13 residues. V lost 2 bases and J 10 bases, leaving 15 bases between the germline ends. In DNA form, the CDR3 reads TGTGCCAGCAGCTTCTCCGGGGTTTTCGGAGCTTTCTTT. It translates to CASSFSGVFGAFF.

The chain joins TRBV4-1 to TRBJ1-5; unclear D gene. CDR3 length: 13 residues. Germline lookup yields CDR1 MGHRA and CDR2 YSYEKL. The V end was cut by 4 bases, the J end by 6 bases, with 10 bases between. The CDR3 DNA reads as TGCGCCAGCAGCCTCGTAGATGGTCAGCCCCAGCATTTT. Encoded protein: CASSLVDGQPQHF.

The chain carries TRBV18 and TRBJ2-5; TRBD1 might be the D (6 bases). V was trimmed by 5 bases and J by 5 bases, leaving 12 bases between them. This CDR3 spans 13 amino acids. Germline V CDR1 and CDR2: KGHSH, LQKENI. The CDR3 reads CASSGDTAETQYF. In DNA, the CDR3 is TGTGCCAGCTCAGGGGACACCGCGGAGACCCAGTACTTC.

The genes are TRBV7-8 and TRBJ2-1; D possibly corresponds to TRBD2 (6 bases). The V end was cut by 6 bases, the J end by 6 bases, with 15 bases between. CDR1 is SGHVS and CDR2 is FQNEAQ in the germline V gene. The CDR3 has 14 amino acids. The CDR3 loop is CASRRRESSNEQFF. The DNA for the CDR3 is TGTGCCAGCAGACGGAGGGAATCTAGCAATGAGCAGTTCTTC.

This clone was recorded once. This chain uses TRBV5-4 with TRBJ2-3, with 13 positions matching TRBD2. With V trimmed by 4 bases and J by 2 bases, 7 bases remained unmatched. Germline CDR1 reads SGHNT; CDR2 reads YYREEE (reference sequence). This CDR3 has 17 residues. This chain's CDR3 is CASSTRLAGGTTDTQYF. In DNA form, the CDR3 reads TGTGCCAGCAGCACAAGACTAGCGGGAGGTACCACAGATACGCAGTATTTT.

CDR3 coding DNA: TGTGCCATTACAGGGTGGGGTGAAGCTTTCTTT. This encodes CAITGWGEAFF. The chain combines TRBV2 with TRBJ1-1; D may be TRBD1 (6 bases). Germline V gives CDR1 SNHLY, CDR2 FYNNEI. The CDR3 sequence is 11 residues long. The V gene lost 10 bases and the J gene lost 7 bases, with 13 bases spanning the gap.

The chain recombines TRBV28 with TRBJ2-7; TRBD1 matches at 9 bases. The germline gives CDR1 MDHEN, CDR2 SYDVKM. The CDR3 has 14 residues. After removal of 6 bases from V and 2 bases from J, the junction contained 5 bases not matched to a gene. CDR3 sequence reads: CASRGTGPTYEQYF. The CDR3 DNA reads as TGTGCCAGCAGGGGGACAGGGCCCACCTACGAGCAGTACTTC. The full variable domain, its missing parts supplied by reference TRBV28 and TRBJ2-7, is DVKVTQSSRYLVKRTGEKVFLECVQDMDHENMFWYRQDPGLGLRLIYFSYDVKMKEKGDIPEGYSVSREKKERFSLILESASTNQTSMYLCASRGTGPTYEQYFGPGTRLTVT.

This sequence joins TRBV27 and TRBJ2-7; TRBD2 aligns across 13 bases. CDR3 length: 13 residues. Germline CDR1 MNHEY, CDR2 SMNVEV (reference sequence). V lost 9 bases to trimming and J lost 4 bases; unmatched junction nucleotides: 3. The CDR3 sequence: CASTSGRAYEQYF. CDR3 DNA sequence: TGTGCCAGTACTAGCGGGAGGGCATACGAGCAGTACTTC.

V and J are TRBV15 and TRBJ1-6, with a possible D match to TRBD1 (5 bases). Trimming stripped 0 bases from V and 11 bases from J, with 14 bases between. This CDR3 spans 15 amino acids. The germline V gene encodes CDR1 LNHNV and CDR2 YYDKDF (reference sequence). CDR3 in DNA: TGTGCCACCAGCAGAGATATTTCCGGGGGTCCACCCCTCCACTTT. Its protein is CATSRDISGGPPLHF.

This clone came up once. The genes are TRBV2 and TRBJ2-7, with 9 nucleotides matching TRBD2. The V and J ends lost 9 bases and 5 bases, in that order; junction bases with no gene match: 14. The CDR3 runs to 15 residues. Germline assignment: CDR1 SNHLY and CDR2 FYNNEI. The CDR3 reads CASGGRGGPGNEQYF. CDR3 DNA sequence: TGTGCCAGTGGGGGGCGGGGGGGCCCTGGGAACGAGCAGTACTTC.

The chain couples TRBV30 to TRBJ1-6; no definite D call. CDR1 and CDR2 (germline): GTSNPN, SVGIG (reference sequence). This CDR3 spans 14 amino acids. The V end lost 3 bases, the J end lost 2 bases, and 8 bases lay between the germline ends. In DNA, the CDR3 is TGTGCCTGGAGGGCGGGAACCTATAATTCACCCCTCCACTTT. This translates into CAWRAGTYNSPLHF.

The chain is built from TRBV28 and TRBJ2-3; 10 bases are a match to TRBD2. The length of the CDR3 is 17 residues. Losses at the gene ends were 5 bases for V and 6 bases for J; bases not matched to a gene: 14. Germline CDR1 MDHEN, CDR2 SYDVKM. The CDR3 nucleotides are TGTGCCAGCAGTCCGACCCGACTAGCGGGTATTCCGGATACGCAGTATTTT. Translating it yields CASSPTRLAGIPDTQYF.

This clone was observed a few times. The DNA for the CDR3 is TGTGCCAGCAGCTTACGGGTGGGCTCCTACGAGCAGTACTTC. As protein: CASSLRVGSYEQYF. The rearrangement links TRBV5-4 to TRBJ2-7; no reliable D call. The CDR3 consists of 14 residues. V was shortened by 2 bases and J by 0 bases, with 9 bases between the two germline ends. In germline, CDR1 is SGHNT, CDR2 YYREEE (reference sequence).